One and the same sample provided the 27 T cell receptor beta chains below, sequenced in a study of cytomegalovirus exposure and HLA in healthy donors. Primers for the PCR totalled 60 Vbeta and 13 Jbeta. Clones were read by immunoSEQ multiplex PCR, and TCRdb kept only the in-frame ones, dropping some. The sample yields around 99,000 clones, approximately 81% seen once. The sequenced material came from PBMCs. These receptors all come from a man aged 30-40 years in good health and CMV-seronegative.

The chain has TRBV11-2 and TRBJ2-1; D remains ambiguous. CDR1 is SGHAT, CDR2 FQNNGV, per germline. The V end was cut by 5 bases, the J end by 10 bases, with 15 bases between. The CDR3 totals 13 residues. For the CDR3, the DNA is TGTGCCAGCAGCCATTCGATAGCCGGGGAGCAGTTCTTC. This sequence encodes CASSHSIAGEQFF.

The sample holds a few counts of this clone. The rearrangement joins TRBV6-5 to TRBJ2-7, with D possibly matching TRBD2 (6 bases). The V end was cut by 8 bases, the J end by 3 bases, with 20 bases between. The CDR3 covers 15 residues. Germline CDR1 MNHEY, CDR2 SVGAGI. CDR3 protein: CASASGGTDVYEQYF. In DNA form, the CDR3 reads TGTGCCAGCGCAAGTGGGGGGACCGATGTCTACGAGCAGTACTTC.

The chain has TRBV18 and TRBJ1-2, with D possibly being TRBD1 (6 bases). V lost 5 bases to trimming and J lost 7 bases, with 14 bases between them. Germline-derived CDR1 and CDR2 are KGHSH and LQKENI. The CDR3 totals 13 residues. In DNA, the CDR3 is TGTGCCAGCTCAACCGGACAGTGGGGTGGCTACACCTTC. This translates into CASSTGQWGGYTF.

V usage is TRBV19 and J usage is TRBJ1-1; tentatively, D is TRBD1 (5 bases). The germline V gene encodes CDR1 LNHDA and CDR2 SQIVND (reference sequence). The CDR3 contains 13 residues. V gave up 3 bases and J gave up 1 base, with 6 bases separating them. The CDR3 DNA reads as TGTGCCAGTAGTATTCAGGGGAACACTGAAGCTTTCTTT. Encoded protein: CASSIQGNTEAFF.

This clone was observed a single time. The genes are TRBV4-1 and TRBJ1-5, with D maybe TRBD1 (6 bases). CDR3 size: 15 residues. Trimming removed 0 bases from V and 7 bases from J, with 13 bases in between. From germline, CDR1 is MGHRA and CDR2 YSYEKL. The CDR3 is CASSQEGGFGQPQHF. The DNA of the CDR3 is TGCGCCAGCAGCCAAGAAGGGGGATTCGGACAGCCCCAGCATTTT.

V usage is TRBV6-5 and J usage is TRBJ1-4, with D uncertain. Trimming cost V 6 bases and J 8 bases, with 16 bases left between them. Germline-derived CDR1 and CDR2 are MNHEY and SVGAGI. CDR3 size: 14 residues. The CDR3 protein is CASSPTWSGEKLFF. DNA of the CDR3: TGTGCCAGCAGCCCTACCTGGTCAGGCGAAAAACTGTTTTTT.

The chain has TRBV1 and TRBJ1-5; the table's D call TRBD1 went unverified against the DNA. TRBV1 is termed a pseudogene. This CDR3 has 18 amino acids. The CDR3 region has the DNA TGCACCAGCAGCCAAGTAGGTGGGGCGACAGGGAGGCGGCAGCCCCAGCATTTT. It translates to CTSSQVGGATGRRQPQHF.

The chain recombines TRBV9 with TRBJ1-2; 8 bases agree with TRBD1. Germline V CDR1 and CDR2: SGDLS, YYNGEE. There are 14 residues in the CDR3. V lost 3 bases and J lost 8; bases outside the gene matches: 9. The CDR3 sequence: CASSAQGALSGYTF. CDR3 nucleotides: TGTGCCAGCAGCGCTCAGGGGGCCCTTTCAGGCTACACCTTC. Based on the CDR3 plus reference TRBV9 and TRBJ1-2, the full variable domain is DSGVTQTPKHLITATGQRVTLRCSPRSGDLSVYWYQQSLDQGLQFLIQYYNGEERAKGNILERFSAQQFPDLHSELNLSSLELGDSALYFCASSAQGALSGYTFGSGTRLTVV.

The chain links TRBV19 to TRBJ1-4; 8 nucleotides match TRBD1. The trim removed 7 bases at V and 6 bases at J, leaving 7 bases unmatched. The germline CDR1 and CDR2 sequences are LNHDA and SQIVND (reference sequence). The CDR3 sequence is 14 residues long. CDR3 DNA sequence: TGTGCCAGTAATTTTGGGACAGGCTATGAAAAACTGTTTTTT. This sequence encodes CASNFGTGYEKLFF.

The chain has TRBV18 and TRBJ2-7; D is possibly TRBD1 (6 bases). CDR1 KGHSH and CDR2 LQKENI come from the germline V gene. The V end was cut by 6 bases, the J end by 6 bases, with 9 bases between. The CDR3 sequence is 11 residues long. CDR3 region: CASSPDSEQYF. The CDR3 DNA reads as TGTGCCAGCTCTCCGGACAGCGAGCAGTACTTC.

The chain carries TRBV30 and TRBJ2-7; no definite D call. The CDR3 contains 13 residues. The V and J ends lost 3 bases and 2 bases respectively, with 11 bases between them. Germline V gene data show CDR1 as GTSNPN and CDR2 as SVGIG (reference sequence). CDR3 sequence reads: CAWSGLEPYEQYF. The CDR3, as DNA: TGTGCCTGGAGCGGCCTGGAGCCCTACGAGCAGTACTTC.

The chain employs TRBV10-2 and TRBJ1-1; a weak D match, TRBD1 (5 bases). The CDR3 is made up of 14 amino acids. With 5 bases removed from V and 4 bases from J, the gap between germline ends came to 14 bases. The germline CDR1 and CDR2 sequences are WSHSY and SAAADI. The CDR3 sequence is CASSSVGGGTEAFF. CDR3 nucleotides: TGCGCCAGCAGTTCGGTCGGGGGGGGCACTGAAGCTTTCTTT.

V and J are TRBV7-2 and TRBJ2-7; 7 positions match TRBD2. The length of the CDR3 is 15 residues. J lost 3 bases, V lost 11 bases, and 16 bases had no gene match. The germline V gene encodes CDR1 SGHTA and CDR2 FQGNSA. CDR3 sequence reads: CASKAGQGKGYEQYF. The CDR3, as DNA: TGTGCCTCTAAAGCGGGGCAGGGTAAGGGCTACGAGCAGTACTTC.

The CDR3 is CASSLSTGYEQYF. The CDR3 nucleotides are TGCGCCAGCAGCCTAAGCACCGGCTACGAGCAGTACTTC. This chain links TRBV4-1 with TRBJ2-7; D uncertain. V gave up 4 bases and J gave up 3 bases, with 10 bases separating them. Per the germline V gene, CDR1 is MGHRA and CDR2 is YSYEKL. This CDR3 comprises 13 residues.

The chain employs TRBV30 and TRBJ1-2, with D perhaps matching TRBD1 (5 bases). The germline V gene has CDR1 GTSNPN and CDR2 SVGIG (reference sequence). This CDR3 is built from 16 residues. The germline V and J ends were trimmed by 2 bases and 7 bases, with 23 bases remaining between them. CDR3 DNA: TGTGCCTGGAGTTCTTGGGACTCCCATGCTTCGGCTGGCTACACCTTC. Amino acids: CAWSSWDSHASAGYTF.

This clone was observed once. A read error may account for a junction end that differs from germline. The sample contains more than one DNA sequence encoding this CDR3. V gene TRBV6-5 combines with J gene TRBJ2-7; 9 nucleotides line up with TRBD1. The CDR3 loop spans 14 amino acids. Germline V gives CDR1 MNHEY, CDR2 SVGAGI. CDR3 region: CASKPGQGWYEQYF. CDR3 DNA: TGTGCCAGCAAGCCGGGACAGGGTTGGTACGAGCAGTATTTC.

The genes are TRBV5-4 and TRBJ1-1; D unclear. Trimming took off 0 bases at V and 8 bases at J, with 8 bases between the two ends. This CDR3 is built from 12 residues. Germline V gene data show CDR1 as SGHNT and CDR2 as YYREEE (reference sequence). The DNA for the CDR3 is TGTGCCAGCAGCTTGGAGCCCCCGGAAGCTTTCTTT. Translating gives CASSLEPPEAFF.

This chain uses TRBV7-9 with TRBJ2-3, with TRBD2 matching over 12 bases. Germline V gene lookup returns CDR1 SEHNR and CDR2 FQNEAQ (reference sequence). This CDR3 spans 16 amino acids. V lost 1 base and J lost 6; bases outside the gene matches: 5. The CDR3 region is CASSLGLAGGLDTQYF. CDR3 nucleotides: TGTGCCAGCAGCTTAGGCCTAGCGGGGGGGCTGGATACGCAGTATTTT.

The gene calls are TRBV2 and TRBJ2-7; 8 positions agree with TRBD2. CDR1 and CDR2 from the germline V gene are SNHLY and FYNNEI. Trimming took 6 bases from V and 6 from J; bases not matched to a gene: 7. The CDR3 spans 13 residues. The CDR3 DNA reads TGTGCCAGCAGGGGGACTAGTTTTCCCGAGCAGTACTTC. It encodes CASRGTSFPEQYF.

The table lists this clone with a few counts. The chain has TRBV5-8 and TRBJ2-7, with TRBD2 matching 9 bases. The CDR3 extends over 14 amino acids. J was trimmed by 4 bases and V by 4 bases; bases with no gene match: 6. Germline CDR1 and CDR2: SGHTS and YDEGEE. The DNA of the CDR3 is TGTGCCAGCAGCCTACCGGGACTAGCTTACGAGCAGTACTTC. Its protein is CASSLPGLAYEQYF.

The chain employs TRBV6-5 and TRBJ1-3; 7 nucleotides align to TRBD1. This CDR3 is built from 14 residues. J was trimmed by 1 base and V by 6 bases; bases with no gene match: 3. The germline CDR1 and CDR2 sequences are MNHEY and SVGAGI. CDR3 bases: TGTGCCAGCAGCTTGGGACAGTCTGGAAACACCATATATTTT. Amino acid sequence: CASSLGQSGNTIYF.

This clone appeared a few times. This sequence joins TRBV4-2 and TRBJ2-7, with D unclear. CDR3 length: 15 residues. Germline V CDR1 and CDR2: LGHNA, YNFKEQ. V was cut by 0 bases and J by 0 bases, with 9 bases left in between. The CDR3 loop is CASSQDRGASYEQYF. CDR3 sequence (DNA): TGTGCCAGCAGCCAAGATCGCGGTGCCTCCTACGAGCAGTACTTC.

The rearrangement links TRBV10-2 to TRBJ2-7, with TRBD2 matching 8 bases. Germline V lookup: CDR1 WSHSY, CDR2 SAAADI. The CDR3 is 15 residues long. V lost 6 bases and J lost 3; bases outside the gene matches: 10. CDR3 sequence: CASSPISGANYEQYF. The CDR3 nucleotides are TGCGCCAGCAGCCCAATTAGCGGGGCCAACTACGAGCAGTACTTC.

CDR3: CASSLGGTRAGGEQYF. The CDR3 DNA reads TGTGCCAGCAGTTTGGGGGGAACTCGGGCGGGGGGCGAGCAGTACTTC. V gene TRBV28 combines with J gene TRBJ2-7; 8 bases agree with TRBD2. The V gene end was trimmed by 3 bases and the J gene end by 6 bases; junction bases not matched to a gene: 13. Germline values: CDR1 MDHEN, CDR2 SYDVKM. CDR3 length: 16 residues.

This chain connects TRBV11-1 to TRBJ2-1; 8 nucleotides agree with TRBD2. The CDR3 totals 11 residues. Trimming at V came to 5 bases and at J to 9 bases, leaving 0 bases not matched to a gene. CDR1 is SGHAT and CDR2 is FQDESV in the germline V gene (reference sequence). The CDR3 DNA sequence: TGTGCCAGCAGCCGGGGGGGTGAGCAGTTCTTC. Translation: CASSRGGEQFF.

The chain recombines TRBV5-1 with TRBJ2-1; D gene ambiguous. CDR1 is SGHRS and CDR2 is YFSETQ in the germline V gene. Trimming removed 1 base from V and 8 bases from J, with 13 bases in between. The CDR3 is 14 residues long. The chain's CDR3 is CASSLIFTADEQFF. The CDR3 DNA reads as TGCGCCAGCAGCTTGATTTTCACGGCGGATGAGCAGTTCTTC.

The chain combines TRBV27 with TRBJ2-7, with 7 bases aligning to TRBD1. J gave up 2 bases and V 6 bases, and 7 bases lay outside the gene matches. The CDR3 runs to 14 residues. Germline CDR1 reads MNHEY; CDR2 reads SMNVEV (reference sequence). CDR3 amino acids: CASRLGGSAYEQYF. The CDR3 nucleotides are TGTGCCAGCAGACTAGGGGGCTCTGCCTACGAGCAGTACTTC.